This entry features one T cell receptor (beta chain) sequence. Its specificity is not known. This entry is derived from a study of CD8 T cells in Susac syndrome. The overall study: There were Susac syndrome patients who were therapy-naive at blood draw, others on corticosteroids, and others on intravenous immunoglobulin alone.

TEMRA cells were FACS-enriched, while CD8+ and CD4+ T cells were negatively isolated. After extraction with the RNeasy kit, about 0.45 to 1 ug of the RNA was reverse transcribed using random hexamers. An immunoSEQ multiplex PCR generated amplified TCR beta CDR3 products spanning 54 Vbeta and 13 Jbeta. TCRdb ran MiXCR on the immunoSEQ multiplex PCR reads and lists one entry per CDR3 protein. Of roughly 200,000 distinct CDR3 sequences listed, approximately 94% are singletons. Study-level findings and limits: The CD4+ T cell repertoires in Susac syndrome were not clonally expanded.

The clonotype originates from a human donor with Susac syndrome. Input material: CD4+ T cells from PBMCs.

In nucleotides, the CDR3 is TGCAGTGCAATCGGACTTTTCCAGGAGCAGTTCTTC. Its translation: CSAIGLFQEQFF. The gene calls are TRBV20-1 and TRBJ2-1, with TRBD2 as a possible D gene (5 bases). Germline CDR1 DFQATT, CDR2 SNEGSKA (reference sequence). Deletions cut 6 bases from V and 10 bases from J, with 16 bases between. The CDR3 has 12 residues.